This is a list of T cell receptor beta chains from one sample in a study of T cell responses to AZD1222 COVID-19 vaccine. Produced via immunoSEQ multiplex PCR; TCRdb's table is partial and in-frame only. The sample has 150,000 to 170,000 clones; roughly nine tenths are singletons. The sequenced sample was peripheral blood, obtained on day 0 of AZD1222 vaccination. These TCRs come from an adult in good health. Each CDR3 is given with its conserved first and last residue. Fields, in order: J gene, V gene, clone size, D gene, CDR3 protein, CDR3 DNA. A D gene is named only where the DNA matches it firmly. Some rows have no size entry. The others give once, few or many, or a class for an expanded clone.

TRBJ1-2,TRBV7-3,.,.,CASSLDNVGYTF,TGTGCCAGCAGCTTAGATAATGTTGGCTACACCTTC
TRBJ1-6,TRBV6-5,.,.,CASTAGLNNSPLHF,TGTGCCAGCACCGCCGGATTGAATAATTCACCCCTCCACTTT
TRBJ2-3,TRBV6-6,.,TRBD2,CASSRGLAGGTSYYDTQYF,TGTGCCAGCAGTCGGGGACTAGCGGGAGGGACTAGCTACTACGATACGCAGTATTTT
TRBJ2-4,TRBV19,.,.,CASKTRVANIQYF,TGTGCCAGTAAGACCAGGGTTGCGAACATTCAGTACTTC
TRBJ2-5,TRBV5-1,.,.,CASSVLMREQETQYF,TGCGCCAGCAGCGTACTAATGAGAGAACAAGAGACCCAGTACTTC
TRBJ1-2,TRBV9,.,.,CASSEPRSGAGNYGYTF,TGTGCCAGCAGCGAACCAAGGTCCGGCGCCGGTAACTATGGCTACACCTTC
TRBJ1-1,TRBV29-1,.,.,CSGDRGGTEAFF,TGCAGCGGTGATAGGGGGGGGACTGAAGCTTTCTTT
TRBJ1-2,TRBV12-3/TRBV12-4,.,.,CASSIDQRGYTF,TGTGCCAGCAGTATTGACCAAAGAGGCTACACCTTC
TRBJ2-3,TRBV14,.,.,CASSQVGGSDTQYF,TGTGCCAGCAGCCAAGTAGGGGGTTCAGATACGCAGTATTTT
TRBJ1-2,TRBV29-1,.,TRBD1,CSLYETGDYGYTF,TGCAGCCTATATGAAACAGGGGACTATGGCTACACCTTC
TRBJ2-5,TRBV7-6,.,.,CASSSSSPTGRETQYF,TGTGCCAGCAGCTCCTCCAGCCCAACAGGACGGGAGACCCAGTACTTC
TRBJ2-3,TRBV7-2,.,.,CASSPSTGSDTQYF,TGTGCCAGCAGCCCCTCGACGGGGTCGGATACGCAGTATTTT
TRBJ2-3,TRBV10-3,.,.,CAISDLGFTSTDTQYF,TGTGCCATCAGTGACCTCGGGTTCACTAGCACAGATACGCAGTATTTT
TRBJ1-5,TRBV27,.,.,CASSRPNQPQHF,TGTGCCAGCAGTCGACCAAATCAGCCCCAGCATTTT
TRBJ1-6,TRBV19,.,.,CASRDRRSWALHF,TGTGCCAGCCGGGACCGACGAAGTTGGGCCCTCCACTTT
TRBJ1-3,TRBV5-1,.,.,CASSSRGSGNTIYF,TGCGCCAGCAGCTCCCGTGGGTCTGGAAACACCATATATTTT
TRBJ1-4,TRBV5-6,.,TRBD1,CASSRQAGGSEKLFF,TGTGCCAGCAGTCGTCAGGCAGGGGGGAGTGAAAAACTGTTTTTT
TRBJ1-2,TRBV14,once,TRBD1,CASSPWTGYGYTF,TGTGCCAGCAGCCCCTGGACAGGGTATGGCTACACCTTC
TRBJ1-5,TRBV4-3,few,TRBD1,CASSQDRDRVQPQHF,TGCGCCAGCAGCCAAGATAGAGACAGGGTGCAGCCCCAGCATTTT
TRBJ1-6,TRBV6-1,.,TRBD1,CASTHRGDSPLHF,TGTGCCAGCACCCACAGGGGAGATTCACCCCTCCACTTT
TRBJ1-3,TRBV28,.,TRBD1,CASSFPTQGRNTIYF,TGTGCCAGCAGTTTTCCGACACAGGGGAGAAACACCATATATTTT